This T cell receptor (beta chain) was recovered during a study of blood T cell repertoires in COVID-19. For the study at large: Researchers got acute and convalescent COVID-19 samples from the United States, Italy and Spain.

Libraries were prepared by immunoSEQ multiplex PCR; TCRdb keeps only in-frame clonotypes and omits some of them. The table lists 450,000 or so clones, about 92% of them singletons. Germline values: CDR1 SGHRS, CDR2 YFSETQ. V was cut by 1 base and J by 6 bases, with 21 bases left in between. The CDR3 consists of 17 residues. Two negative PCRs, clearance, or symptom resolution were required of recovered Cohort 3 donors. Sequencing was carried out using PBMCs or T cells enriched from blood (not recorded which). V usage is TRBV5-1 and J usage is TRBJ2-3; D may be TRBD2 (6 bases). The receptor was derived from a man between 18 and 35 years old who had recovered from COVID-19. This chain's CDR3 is CASSLRGSGHLGDTQYF. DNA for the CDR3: TGCGCCAGCAGCTTGCGGGGAAGCGGGCACTTGGGGGATACGCAGTATTTT. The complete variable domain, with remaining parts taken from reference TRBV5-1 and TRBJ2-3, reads KAGVTQTPRYLIKTRGQQVTLSCSPISGHRSVSWYQQTPGQGLQFLFEYFSETQRNKGNFPGRFSGRQFSNSRSEMNVSTLELGDSALYLCASSLRGSGHLGDTQYFGPGTRLTVL.